The 30 T cell receptor beta chains listed next were all sequenced from one sample in a study of T cells in Graves' hyperthyroidism and ophthalmopathy. Researchers took RNA transcripts and amplified the TCR beta CDR3 regions from them. In the first-round RT-PCR of the TCR CDR3, the HTBI primer set was used. MiXCR, applied by TCRdb to the multiplex PCR reads, yields one record per CDR3 protein. The data contain hundreds of thousands of distinct CDR3 sequences, 14% of them singletons. Material for sequencing was blood. The receptors were gathered from a woman in her late teens or twenties with Graves' hyperthyroidism.

This clonotype was detected many times. The chain is built from TRBV28 and TRBJ2-1; 7 nucleotides align to TRBD1. Germline values: CDR1 MDHEN, CDR2 SYDVKM. This CDR3 contains 14 residues. J was trimmed by 1 base and V by 5 bases; bases with no gene match: 2. The CDR3: CASSQGQSYNEQFF. DNA for the CDR3: TGTGCCAGCAGTCAGGGACAGTCCTACAATGAGCAGTTCTTC. Complete variable domain (other parts from reference TRBV28 and TRBJ2-1): DVKVTQSSRYLVKRTGEKVFLECVQDMDHENMFWYRQDPGLGLRLIYFSYDVKMKEKGDIPEGYSVSREKKERFSLILESASTNQTSMYLCASSQGQSYNEQFFGPGTRLTVL.

This sequence joins TRBV9 and TRBJ2-1; 14 bases are a match to TRBD2. From germline, CDR1 is SGDLS and CDR2 YYNGEE. CDR3 length: 16 residues. The junction had 3 bases not matched to a gene; V was cut back by 2 bases and J by 5 bases. In DNA form, the CDR3 reads TGTGCCAGCAGCGTGGAGGGACTAGCGGGAGACAATGAGCAGTTCTTC. Its translation is CASSVEGLAGDNEQFF.

Many counts were recorded for this clonotype. The V and J genes are TRBV9 and TRBJ2-1; 9 nucleotides agree with TRBD1. Germline loops: CDR1 SGDLS, CDR2 YYNGEE. This CDR3 is built from 16 residues. V gave up 7 bases and J gave up 3 bases; unmatched junction bases: 11. Here the CDR3 reads CASQHSDRGVYNEQFF. Written as DNA, the CDR3 is TGTGCCAGCCAGCATTCCGACAGGGGGGTCTACAATGAGCAGTTCTTC.

The V gene is TRBV7-9, the J gene TRBJ1-1; 7 bases match TRBD1. V lost 0 bases to trimming and J lost 1 base; unmatched junction nucleotides: 14. CDR1 and CDR2 (germline): SEHNR, FQNEAQ (reference sequence). This CDR3 has 19 residues. CDR3 loop: CASSLALIRTRGPNTEAFF. CDR3 bases: TGTGCCAGCAGCTTAGCGCTTATTCGAACGAGGGGGCCGAACACTGAAGCTTTCTTT.

Many counts were recorded for this clonotype. V usage is TRBV15 and J usage is TRBJ2-1; weak D call: TRBD2 (5 bases). CDR1 is LNHNV, CDR2 YYDKDF, per germline (reference sequence). The CDR3 is made up of 18 amino acids. Trimming removed 3 bases at V and 0 bases at J, with 18 bases between. This chain's CDR3 is CATSRTTRAASSYNEQFF. The CDR3 coding sequence is TGTGCCACCAGCAGGACCACTAGGGCCGCAAGCTCCTACAATGAGCAGTTCTTC.

V is TRBV20-1 and J is TRBJ2-7, with 11 bases aligning to TRBD2. The CDR3 is made up of 13 amino acids. Losses at the gene ends were 7 bases for V and 4 bases for J; bases not matched to a gene: 6. In germline, CDR1 is DFQATT, CDR2 SNEGSKA (reference sequence). Here the CDR3 DNA reads TGCAGTGTTGGTAGCGGGAGGGTTTACGAGCAGTACTTC. It is translated as CSVGSGRVYEQYF.

This clonotype was found many times. The J gene is TRBJ2-7, the V gene TRBV28; tentatively, D is TRBD1 (6 bases). Germline CDR1 reads MDHEN; CDR2 reads SYDVKM. The CDR3 sequence is 14 residues long. V dropped 7 bases and J dropped 4 bases, with 17 bases sitting between them. The CDR3 nucleotides are TGTGCCAGCAAATACTCCGGGACACTTTACGAGCAGTACTTC. It codes for CASKYSGTLYEQYF.

This clonotype was picked up many times. The chain couples TRBV15 to TRBJ2-3; D is ambiguous. The CDR3 contains 15 residues. Trimming stripped 2 bases from V and 3 bases from J, with 12 bases between. Germline assignment: CDR1 LNHNV and CDR2 YYDKDF (reference sequence). The CDR3: CATSRSPDGTDTQYF. The CDR3 nucleotides are TGTGCCACCAGCAGATCGCCAGACGGAACAGATACGCAGTATTTT.

Many counts were recorded for this clonotype. This chain uses TRBV29-1 with TRBJ2-1; 14 bases align to TRBD2. Germline assignment: CDR1 SQVTM and CDR2 ANQGSEA. The CDR3 length is 16 residues. The junction had 8 bases not matched to a gene; V was cut back by 3 bases and J by 7 bases. The CDR3 spells CSVEGGTSGSRNEQFF. For the CDR3, the DNA is TGCAGCGTTGAGGGTGGGACTAGCGGGAGTAGGAATGAGCAGTTCTTC.

Ten or more counts support this clonotype. J is TRBJ2-7 and V is TRBV13; weak D call: TRBD2 (5 bases). Deletions cut 6 bases from V and 0 bases from J, with 15 bases between. The CDR3 runs to 15 residues. CDR1 is PRHDT and CDR2 is FYEKMQ in the germline V gene (reference sequence). CDR3 coding DNA: TGTGCCAGCAGTTATGGAGGTTACATCTCCTACGAGCAGTACTTC. Encoded protein: CASSYGGYISYEQYF.

The chain employs TRBV4-1 and TRBJ2-5, with D tentatively TRBD1 or TRBD2 (6 bases each). The CDR3 has 17 residues. Trimming shortened V by 5 bases and J by 1 base, and 20 bases separated the two germline ends. Germline CDR1 MGHRA, CDR2 YSYEKL. CDR3 bases: TGCGCCAGCAGCGGGGGGCGGGTTATGGGGTCCCAAGAGACCCAGTACTTC. It is translated as CASSGGRVMGSQETQYF.

This clonotype was detected many times. The chain recombines TRBV28 with TRBJ2-7; TRBD1 aligns across 8 bases. V was pared by 8 bases and J by 7 bases, with 10 bases of the junction left unmatched. CDR3 length: 13 amino acids. Germline V gives CDR1 MDHEN, CDR2 SYDVKM. CDR3 nucleotides: TGTGCCAGCGTGCAGGGGGCGGAGAGGGAGCAGTACTTC. Encoded protein: CASVQGAEREQYF.

Here the CDR3 reads CASSVDRREGNEQFF. Written as DNA, the CDR3 is TGTGCCAGCAGCGTAGACCGGCGGGAGGGAAATGAGCAGTTCTTC. V is TRBV9 and J is TRBJ2-1; 9 bases match TRBD2. The CDR3 is made up of 15 amino acids. J gave up 7 bases and V 0 bases, and 5 bases lay outside the gene matches. Germline lookup yields CDR1 SGDLS and CDR2 YYNGEE.

This clonotype was seen many times. CDR3 DNA: TGTGCCAGCAGCTTAGGGGTTCGGGGCGCCGGCTATGGCTACACCTTC. Its protein is CASSLGVRGAGYGYTF. The chain is built from TRBV7-2 and TRBJ1-2; possible D gene TRBD1, 5 bases. Germline V CDR1 and CDR2: SGHTA, FQGNSA. The ends were cut back, 1 base at V and 4 bases at J, with 16 bases in the middle. The CDR3 is 16 residues long.

This clonotype appeared a few times. This chain links TRBV2 with TRBJ2-1, with 9 bases matching TRBD2. The CDR3 runs 16 residues. The V segment lost 6 bases and the J segment 1 base; nucleotides outside the gene matches: 7. CDR1 is SNHLY and CDR2 is FYNNEI in the germline V gene. CDR3 sequence (DNA): TGTGCCAGCAGAGCTAGCGGGACCTCGTCCTACAATGAGCAGTTCTTC. Translation gives CASRASGTSSYNEQFF.

This clonotype was found many times. V usage is TRBV7-9 and J usage is TRBJ2-7; 7 nucleotides agree with TRBD1. The V and J ends lost 6 bases and 3 bases, in that order; junction bases with no gene match: 2. The CDR3 covers 12 residues. Germline V gene sequence: CDR1 SEHNR, CDR2 FQNEAQ (reference sequence). The CDR3 DNA reads TGTGCCAGCAGTACAGGGGACTACGAGCAGTACTTC. Translating gives CASSTGDYEQYF.

DNA of the CDR3: TGCAGCGTTGTCCGGACTTTTATGAACACTGAAGCTTTCTTT. The encoded protein is CSVVRTFMNTEAFF. J is TRBJ1-1 and V is TRBV29-1; D gene unclear. Germline assignment: CDR1 SQVTM and CDR2 ANQGSEA. There are 14 residues in the CDR3. Trimming removed 4 bases at V and 0 bases at J, with 12 bases between.

This clonotype showed up just a few times. This chain connects TRBV7-2 to TRBJ2-5; TRBD2 agrees at 7 bases. V dropped 1 base and J dropped 7; count of bases not matched to a gene: 6. Germline V gives CDR1 SGHTA, CDR2 FQGNSA. The CDR3 extends over 14 amino acids. CDR3 DNA sequence: TGTGCCAGCAGCTTAGTTTTCTCGGGGGGGACCCAGTACTTC. The encoded protein is CASSLVFSGGTQYF.

The table lists this clonotype with many counts. The chain links TRBV20-1 to TRBJ2-7; TRBD1 is a possible D gene (6 bases). Germline assignment: CDR1 DFQATT and CDR2 SNEGSKA (reference sequence). V lost 0 bases and J 5 bases, leaving 8 bases between the germline ends. The CDR3 consists of 12 residues. CDR3 residues: CSAREGTNEQYF. The CDR3 DNA reads TGCAGTGCTAGAGAGGGGACAAACGAGCAGTACTTC.

This clonotype was seen repeatedly, ten times or more. The CDR3, as DNA: TGTGCCAGCGCTAGGGACCTCGGACTAGCCGACAATGAGCAGTTCTTC. This sequence encodes CASARDLGLADNEQFF. The V and J genes are TRBV10-3 and TRBJ2-1; 8 bases align to TRBD2. J was trimmed by 5 bases and V by 10 bases; bases with no gene match: 16. CDR1 is ENHRY and CDR2 is SYGVKD in the germline V gene. CDR3 length: 16 amino acids.

This clonotype was detected many times. Written as DNA, the CDR3 is TGTGCCAGCACACCAGGACTAGCGGGAGTTGAGCAGTTCTTC. Translated, it gives CASTPGLAGVEQFF. This chain uses TRBV11-2 with TRBJ2-1; 13 nucleotides align to TRBD2. CDR3 length: 14 amino acids. Germline V gene data show CDR1 as SGHAT and CDR2 as FQNNGV. Trimming cost V 7 bases and J 9 bases; bases outside gene matches: 6.

This clonotype was detected ten times or more. This chain uses TRBV29-1 with TRBJ1-4; unclear D gene. The CDR3 is 14 residues long. The germline V gene encodes CDR1 SQVTM and CDR2 ANQGSEA. The ends were cut back, 7 bases at V and 0 bases at J, with 12 bases in the middle. The CDR3 here is CSASAYATNEKLFF. Written as DNA, the CDR3 is TGCAGCGCTTCCGCGTATGCAACTAATGAAAAACTGTTTTTT.

This clonotype was found many times. The J gene is TRBJ2-7, the V gene TRBV7-9; D is unclear. With 2 bases removed from V and 5 bases from J, the gap between germline ends came to 7 bases. The CDR3 is made up of 12 amino acids. CDR1 is SEHNR and CDR2 is FQNEAQ in the germline V gene (reference sequence). CDR3 in amino acids: CASSLSMHEQYF. DNA for the CDR3: TGTGCCAGCAGCTTATCGATGCACGAGCAGTACTTC.

J is TRBJ2-7 and V is TRBV6-1; 8 bases match TRBD2. Germline V lookup: CDR1 MNHNS, CDR2 SASEGT. V trimming: 5 bases; J trimming: 4 bases; junction bases outside the gene matches: 7. The CDR3 is 14 residues long. DNA of the CDR3: TGTGCCAGCAGTCCCCACGGGAGGGGTTACGAGCAGTACTTC. Encoded protein: CASSPHGRGYEQYF.

In this sample, this clonotype turned up many times. The chain carries TRBV3-1 and TRBJ1-6; 8 positions match TRBD1. The germline gives CDR1 LGHDT, CDR2 YNNKEL (reference sequence). CDR3 length: 17 residues. The J segment lost 3 bases and the V segment lost 3 bases, leaving 7 bases of the junction unmatched. The CDR3 here is CASSQRGQGGYNSPLHF. As DNA, the CDR3 is TGTGCCAGCAGCCAGAGAGGACAGGGCGGCTATAATTCACCCCTCCACTTT.

The rearrangement links TRBV7-2 to TRBJ1-3; no definite D call. Germline V gene lookup returns CDR1 SGHTA and CDR2 FQGNSA. CDR3 size: 16 residues. V lost 5 bases and J 0 bases, leaving 14 bases between the germline ends. The DNA of the CDR3 is TGTGCCAGCAGCCCTAGGACTCCAACCTCTGGAAACACCATATATTTT. Translation: CASSPRTPTSGNTIYF.

There are many counts of this clonotype. The chain links TRBV13 to TRBJ2-3; 8 bases agree with TRBD2. Germline V gene lookup returns CDR1 PRHDT and CDR2 FYEKMQ (reference sequence). The ends lost 4 bases at V and 5 bases at J; junction bases unmatched: 14. This CDR3 contains 17 residues. CDR3 amino acids: CASSSRSGNSAQDTQYF. Written as DNA, the CDR3 is TGTGCCAGCAGCTCCCGTAGCGGGAACTCGGCCCAAGATACGCAGTATTTT.

This clonotype was detected many times. The V gene is TRBV30, the J gene TRBJ2-7, with 10 bases that match TRBD1. V shed 3 bases, J shed 6 bases, and the junction held 11 bases outside the gene matches. Germline CDR1 is GTSNPN and CDR2 is SVGIG (reference sequence). This CDR3 contains 15 residues. DNA for the CDR3: TGTGCCTGGAGACCATTTCGGGACAGGGGTTTCGAGCAGTACTTC. This sequence encodes CAWRPFRDRGFEQYF.

The chain is built from TRBV6-1 and TRBJ1-5, with a tentative D call TRBD1 (5 bases). The CDR3 spans 13 residues. Germline V gene data show CDR1 as MNHNS and CDR2 as SASEGT. V lost 11 bases to trimming and J lost 7 bases, with 18 bases between them. This CDR3 reads CAGAGIKGQPQHF. The DNA for the CDR3 is TGTGCCGGGGCAGGTATAAAGGGACAGCCCCAGCATTTT.

This clonotype was observed a handful of times. The chain links TRBV29-1 to TRBJ2-4; D is possibly TRBD1 (6 bases). This CDR3 region has 13 residues. With 6 bases removed from V and 2 bases from J, the gap between germline ends came to 11 bases. The germline V gene encodes CDR1 SQVTM and CDR2 ANQGSEA. The CDR3 sequence is CSVSRDTKNIQYF. In nucleotides, the CDR3 is TGCAGCGTGTCCCGGGACACCAAAAACATTCAGTACTTC. The full variable domain, with the rest looked up from reference TRBV29-1 and TRBJ2-4, is SAVISQKPSRDICQRGTSLTIQCQVDSQVTMMFWYRQQPGQSLTLIATANQGSEATYESGFVIDKFPISRPNLTFSTLTVSNMSPEDSSIYLCSVSRDTKNIQYFGAGTRLSVL.